One TCR beta chain is described in this entry. The data are from a study of blood T cell repertoires in COVID-19. At the level of the study: Acute and convalescent COVID-19 samples came from the United States, Italy and Spain. From T cells, B-cell-depleted T cells, or PBMCs came the material, which was cDNA or gDNA.

TCRdb's table, derived via immunoSEQ multiplex PCR, lists solely in-frame clones and lacks some. The profile shows about 70,000 clones, around 86% of them singletons. The source is an elderly woman with active or convalescent COVID-19. Sequenced input: peripheral blood.

The CDR3 DNA follows: TGTGCCAGCAGCGTGGACAGGCTGGAGACCCAGTACTTC. Encoded protein: CASSVDRLETQYF. The genes are TRBV5-4 and TRBJ2-5; 7 bases match TRBD1. This CDR3 is built from 13 residues. Germline V gives CDR1 SGHNT, CDR2 YYREEE (reference sequence). Losses at the gene ends were 4 bases for V and 5 bases for J; bases not matched to a gene: 5.